One sample yielded the 20 T cell receptor beta chains listed below, sequenced in a study of molecular identifiers for immune sequencing clone quantification. MiXCR, applied by TCRdb to the PCR reads, yields one record per CDR3 protein. The data contain roughly 300,000 distinct CDR3 sequences, over 20% of them seen just once; the ten biggest clones take up roughly 0.7%. Sequencing was carried out using naive CD8+ T cells from blood, with Jurkat cell RNA spiked in. Subset described: FACS-sorted CD8+CD4-CCR7+CD45RA+ naive T cells. These receptor sequences come from a human donor in good health. Some libraries in this study had Jurkat cell RNA spiked in.

Details on this clonotype: This could be a read error, since a much larger clone is one nucleotide away. It is likely a read error, because the conserved phenylalanine at the end of the CDR3 is missing. This chain uses TRBV6-5 with TRBJ2-5; D is ambiguous. CDR3 size: 15 residues. Germline V gives CDR1 MNHEY, CDR2 SVGAGI. Trimming stripped 0 bases from V and 0 bases from J, with 8 bases between. In DNA, the CDR3 is TGTGCCAGCAGTTACTCGATCGGGTACCAAGAGACCCAGTACTCC. As protein: CASSYSIGYQETQYS.

The chain couples TRBV7-9 to TRBJ1-1; tentative D call: TRBD1 (5 bases). Trimming removed 4 bases at V and 1 base at J, with 10 bases between. The V gene's germline CDR1 is SEHNR and CDR2 FQNEAQ (reference sequence). CDR3 length equals 14 residues. For the CDR3, the DNA is TGTGCCAGCAGCTCTCCGACAGAGAACACTGAAGCTTTCTTT. Protein sequence: CASSSPTENTEAFF.

This clonotype was picked up one time. One end of the junction fails to match germline, which may point to a read error. V and J are TRBV20-1 and TRBJ2-5; perhaps TRBD2 as D (6 bases). Germline CDR1 is DFQATT and CDR2 is SNEGSKA (reference sequence). The CDR3 has 15 residues. The CDR3: CSARAPGAFLEPQYF. In DNA form, the CDR3 reads TGCAGTGCTAGAGCGCCGGGAGCATTTTTAGAGCCCCAGTACTTC.

J is TRBJ2-1 and V is TRBV12-3 or TRBV12-4, with D unresolved. CDR3 length: 13 amino acids. V shed 2 bases and J shed 2 bases, with 4 bases lying between them. This CDR3 is CASSLLAYNEQFF. The CDR3 DNA reads as TGTGCCAGCAGTTTATTAGCCTACAATGAGCAGTTCTTC.

The chain carries TRBV6-2 or TRBV6-3 and TRBJ2-7; D remains ambiguous. Trimming removed 7 bases at V and 1 base at J, with 5 bases between. Germline CDR1 and CDR2: MNHEY and SVGEGT. The CDR3 contains 11 residues. CDR3 residues: CASMESYEQYF. CDR3 bases: TGTGCCAGCATGGAATCCTACGAGCAGTACTTC.

The table lists this clonotype with many counts. V gene TRBV7-2 combines with J gene TRBJ2-3; D gene uncertain. Germline loops: CDR1 SGHTA, CDR2 FQGNSA. This CDR3 comprises 15 residues. Trimming shortened V by 5 bases and J by 4 bases, and 16 bases separated the two germline ends. Here the CDR3 DNA reads TGTGCCAGCAGCCGATTTGGTCTCATTGCAGATACGCAGTATTTT. Its protein is CASSRFGLIADTQYF.

The CDR3: CASSPNPYTEAFF. For the CDR3, the DNA is TGTGCCAGCAGTCCGAATCCCTACACTGAAGCTTTCTTT. The J gene is TRBJ1-1, the V gene TRBV28; no clear D. The ends were cut back, 5 bases at V and 3 bases at J, with 10 bases in the middle. The CDR3 has 13 residues. CDR1 is MDHEN and CDR2 is SYDVKM in the germline V gene.

This CDR3 is CASSQEGWQGAEAFF. The CDR3 DNA reads TGTGCCAGCAGCCAAGAAGGATGGCAGGGGGCTGAAGCTTTCTTT. The chain joins TRBV3-1 to TRBJ1-1; 7 bases align to TRBD1. CDR1 and CDR2 from the germline V gene are LGHDT and YNNKEL (reference sequence). CDR3 size: 15 residues. The ends lost 0 bases at V and 6 bases at J; junction bases unmatched: 7.

This clonotype was recorded a few times. The V gene is TRBV20-1, the J gene TRBJ2-5; D unclear. Trimming took off 5 bases at V and 2 bases at J, with 3 bases between the two ends. There are 10 residues in the CDR3. Germline assignment: CDR1 DFQATT and CDR2 SNEGSKA (reference sequence). This CDR3 is CSAAQETQYF. CDR3 bases: TGCAGTGCTGCACAAGAGACCCAGTACTTC.

This clonotype has at least ten counts. The chain employs TRBV7-9 and TRBJ1-1; the D is unclear. CDR3 size: 15 residues. V was pared by 5 bases and J by 1 base, with 14 bases between. The germline V gene has CDR1 SEHNR and CDR2 FQNEAQ (reference sequence). CDR3 coding DNA: TGTGCCAGCAGCCCCACTACCAGCCCGAACACTGAAGCTTTCTTT. Translation: CASSPTTSPNTEAFF. Together with reference TRBV7-9 and TRBJ1-1, the CDR3 gives the full variable domain: DTGVSQNPRHKITKRGQNVTFRCDPISEHNRLYWYRQTLGQGPEFLTYFQNEAQLEKSRLLSDRFSAERPKGSFSTLEIQRTEQGDSAMYLCASSPTTSPNTEAFFGQGTRLTVV.

This clonotype was seen a handful of times. V and J are TRBV10-1 and TRBJ2-3, with TRBD2 as a possible D gene (6 bases). Between the trimmed V and J ends, which lost 7 bases and 4 bases, there was a span of 12 bases. CDR1 is WNHNN, CDR2 SYGVQD, per germline (reference sequence). The CDR3 length is 13 residues. The CDR3 spells CASTGSSSDTQYF. As DNA, the CDR3 is TGCGCCAGCACCGGGAGTTCATCAGATACGCAGTATTTT.

The gene calls are TRBV27 and TRBJ1-2; 12 bases agree with TRBD1. J lost 8 bases, V lost 5 bases, and 9 bases had no gene match. Germline lookup yields CDR1 MNHEY and CDR2 SMNVEV (reference sequence). The CDR3 totals 15 residues. DNA of the CDR3: TGTGCCAGCAGTACCGGGACAGGGGGCCAGGGGGGCTACACCTTC. Translation: CASSTGTGGQGGYTF.

A note on this clonotype: A much larger clone lies one base from this, so it may be a read error. V usage is TRBV6-6 and J usage is TRBJ1-5; D is unresolved. Trimming took off 5 bases at V and 5 bases at J, with 16 bases between the two ends. The CDR3 is 15 amino acids. The germline V gene has CDR1 MNHNY and CDR2 SVGAGI (reference sequence). CDR3 sequence: CASSHPDSPYQPQHF. The CDR3 nucleotides are TGTGCCAGCAGTCACCCCGACTCACCCTATCAGCCCCAGCATTTT.

This clonotype appeared many times. The chain uses TRBV28 and TRBJ2-5; 9 bases match TRBD2. This CDR3 comprises 16 residues. Looked up from germline, CDR1 is MDHEN and CDR2 is SYDVKM. V lost 3 bases to trimming and J lost 2 bases; unmatched junction nucleotides: 7. As DNA, the CDR3 is TGTGCCAGCAGTTTTAGGCTAGCGGGATTTCAAGAGACCCAGTACTTC. The encoded protein is CASSFRLAGFQETQYF.

This clonotype was seen more than once but under ten times. This rearrangement joins TRBV7-9 to TRBJ1-1; TRBD1 might be the D (5 bases). Germline loops: CDR1 SEHNR, CDR2 FQNEAQ (reference sequence). This CDR3 is 17 amino acids long. The V end was cut by 7 bases, the J end by 4 bases, with 25 bases between. CDR3 protein: CASNTYRPGIRLTEAFF. The CDR3 region has the DNA TGTGCCAGCAACACATATCGTCCAGGGATTAGGCTCACTGAAGCTTTCTTT.

The J gene is TRBJ2-4, the V gene TRBV5-6; 7 bases fit TRBD2. Germline CDR1 is SGHDT and CDR2 is YYEEEE. CDR3 length equals 15 residues. Germline trimming cut 10 bases from V and 0 bases from J; bases unmatched to any gene: 10. The CDR3 reads CAPSLGGVAKNIQYF. The CDR3 coding sequence is TGTGCCCCCAGCTTGGGGGGGGTAGCCAAAAACATTCAGTACTTC.

The V call is TRBV7-9, the J call TRBJ2-2; D gene ambiguous. V lost 7 bases to trimming and J lost 4 bases, with 13 bases between them. This CDR3 has 14 residues. CDR1 is SEHNR and CDR2 is FQNEAQ in the germline V gene (reference sequence). CDR3 nucleotides: TGTGCCAGCACCCTAGTGGTCGGCACCGGGGAGCTGTTTTTT. Translating gives CASTLVVGTGELFF.

Notes on this clonotype: Since a much larger clone is just one base distant, this may be a read error. The chain has TRBV13 and TRBJ2-5; 14 bases are a match to TRBD2. With V trimmed by 8 bases and J by 3 bases, 11 bases remained unmatched. CDR1 and CDR2 from the germline V gene are PRHDT and FYEKMQ (reference sequence). The CDR3 has 17 amino acids. Written as DNA, the CDR3 is TGTGCCAGCGGCTCAGGGACTAGCGGGGGCCAGGAAGAGACCCAGTACTTC. Protein sequence: CASGSGTSGGQEETQYF.

On this clonotype: At one end, the junction sequence differs from germline, possibly due to a read error. The genes are TRBV11-3 and TRBJ2-3; tentatively, D is TRBD1 (6 bases). The CDR3 loop spans 15 amino acids. Germline-derived CDR1 and CDR2 are SGHNT and YENEEA. CDR3 in amino acids: CASRLNREFTDTQYF. The CDR3 DNA sequence: TGTGCCAGCCGCTTAAACAGGGAGTTCACAGATACGCAGTATTTT.

Comments on this clonotype: A much larger clone differs by one base, so this may be a read error. CDR3 DNA sequence: TGTGCCAGCAGCCAAGACGGGACAGGGACCAGACCTAATGATTCACCCCTCCACTTT. This gives the protein CASSQDGTGTRPNDSPLHF. The gene calls are TRBV14 and TRBJ1-6; 9 bases agree with TRBD1. Germline loops: CDR1 SGHDN, CDR2 FVKESK. This CDR3 contains 19 residues. Losses at the gene ends were 0 bases for V and 8 bases for J; bases not matched to a gene: 14. The entire variable domain, with the rest obtained from reference TRBV14 and TRBJ1-6, is as follows: EAGVTQFPSHSVIEKGQTVTLRCDPISGHDNLYWYRRVMGKEIKFLLHFVKESKQDESGMPNNRFLAERTGGTYSTLKVQPAELEDSGVYFCASSQDGTGTRPNDSPLHFGNGTRLTVT.